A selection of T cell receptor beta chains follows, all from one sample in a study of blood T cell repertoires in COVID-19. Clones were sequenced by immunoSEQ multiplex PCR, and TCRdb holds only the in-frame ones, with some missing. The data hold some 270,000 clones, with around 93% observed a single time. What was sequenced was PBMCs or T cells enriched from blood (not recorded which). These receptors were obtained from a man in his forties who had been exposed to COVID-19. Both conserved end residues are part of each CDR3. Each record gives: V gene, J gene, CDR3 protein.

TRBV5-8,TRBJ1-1,CASSLLGRNTEAFF
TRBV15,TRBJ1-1,CATSRADRENTEAFF
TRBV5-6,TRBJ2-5,CASSETGGRGLETQYF
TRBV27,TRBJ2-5,CASRVGVAGGQETQYF
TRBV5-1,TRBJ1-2,CASSPSGVYGYTF
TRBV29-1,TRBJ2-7,CSVGTGSYEQYF
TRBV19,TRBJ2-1,CASSPEVRGSFWANEQFF
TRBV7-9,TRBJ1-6,CASSLRGGTGDSPLHF
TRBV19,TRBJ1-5,CASSTTGKGGRVRGNQPQHF
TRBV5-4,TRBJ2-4,CASAAGLADIQYF
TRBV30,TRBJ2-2,CAWSQREGDTGELFF
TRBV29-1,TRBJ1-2,CSVGAGGEYGYTF
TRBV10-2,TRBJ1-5,CASRDNSNQPQHF
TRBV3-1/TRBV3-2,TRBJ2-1,CASSSRTGRNEQFF
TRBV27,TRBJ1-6,CASSLSGQGFISPLHF
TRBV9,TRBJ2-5,CASSVAIGQGETQYF
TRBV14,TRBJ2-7,CASSQAPYEQYF
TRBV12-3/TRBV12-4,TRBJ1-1,CASSLFRGSEAFF
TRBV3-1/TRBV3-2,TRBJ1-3,CASSQDQTAGNTIYF
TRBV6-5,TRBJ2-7,CASSSLTGTFYEQYF
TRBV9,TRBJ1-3,CASSVDLVSGNTIYF
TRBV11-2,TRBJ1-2,CASSGKVGAYGYTF
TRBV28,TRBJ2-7,CASSLGGTGPYEQYF
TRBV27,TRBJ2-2,CASSPGTEVTGELFF
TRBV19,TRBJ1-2,CASSKQGDYGYTF
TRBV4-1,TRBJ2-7,CASSPAEDHEQYF
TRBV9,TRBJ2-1,CASSAGLDEQFF
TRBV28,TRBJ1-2,CASSLSRAGKKDGYTF
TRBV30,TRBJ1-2,CARGGDNYGYTF
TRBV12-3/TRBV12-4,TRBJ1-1,CASSYSGTEAFF
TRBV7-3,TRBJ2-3,CASSHMGGSDTQYF
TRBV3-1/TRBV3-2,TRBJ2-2,CASRGQGSTGELFF
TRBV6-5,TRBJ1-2,CASSYGGEEDGYTF
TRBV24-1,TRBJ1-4,CATSDHRTFGEKLFF
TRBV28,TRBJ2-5,CASSFLGTGVQETQYF
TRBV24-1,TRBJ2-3,CATSEAGQLTDTQYF
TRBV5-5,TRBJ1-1,CASSLSRGIMNTEAFF
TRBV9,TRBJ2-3,CASSTTGTPQIDTQYF
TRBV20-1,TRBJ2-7,CSARPQYEQYF
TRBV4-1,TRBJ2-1,CASSHPGTGGGAEQFF
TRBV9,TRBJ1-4,CASSVQGSGEKLFF
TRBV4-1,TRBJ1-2,CASSQVTGQGYYGYTF
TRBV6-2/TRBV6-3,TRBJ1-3,CASSYTAGLRNTIYF
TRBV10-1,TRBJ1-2,CASSESQGAGGYTF
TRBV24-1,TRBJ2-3,CATSDGVAGATDTQYF